The TCR beta chain described here comes from a study of graft-versus-host responses after intestinal transplantation. Study information: Among the recipients, all got anti-thymocyte globulin induction and then tacrolimus and steroids for roughly three years. Study-wide points: There were GvH clones found in recipient marrow, and some of them appeared first in ileum or blood. Across patients carrying graft-donor T cell macrochimerism, allografts held high graft-versus-host to host-versus-graft clonal ratios.

Points on this clone: The antigen is unknown.

Assay: immunoSEQ multiplex PCR; the TCRdb copy retains only in-frame clones and omits some. The sample includes 15,000 to 19,000 clones, roughly 74% of them seen just once. Lymphocytes from graft epithelium and lamina propria were isolated. CDR3 length equals 14 residues. The J segment lost 8 bases and the V segment lost 5 bases, leaving 9 bases of the junction unmatched. Germline V gene lookup returns CDR1 SGHTA and CDR2 FQGTGA. The chain links TRBV7-3 to TRBJ2-1, with 7 bases matching TRBD2. The receptor comes from a human patient who received an intestinal transplant, so some T cells may come from the graft donor. The sequenced sample was ileum tissue, obtained 14 days after transplant. The CDR3 here is CASSPKASGDEQFF. The CDR3 nucleotides read TGTGCCAGCAGCCCCAAGGCTAGCGGCGATGAGCAGTTCTTC.